The T cell receptor (beta chain) under discussion was sequenced for a study of blood T cells in healthy people across ages. Primers used in a second PCR of about 6 to 11 cycles were a sample-barcoded 5' primer and a J-beta primer mix. TCRdb redid the calling of the 5' RACE reads with MiXCR, one entry per CDR3 protein. The sample carries around 2 million distinct CDR3 sequences, about two fifths recorded once. This CDR3 spans 16 amino acids. Trimming took off 5 bases at V and 0 bases at J, with 14 bases between the two ends. Germline V gene lookup returns CDR1 DFQATT and CDR2 SNEGSKA (reference sequence). This clonotype was detected only a few times.

The specimen sequenced was blood. This receptor was obtained from a human donor in good health. V usage is TRBV20-1 and J usage is TRBJ2-6; D may be TRBD2 (6 bases). The CDR3 region has the DNA TGCAGTGCTGGAGGGGACCGTGGCTCTGGGGCCAACGTCCTGACTTTC. Translated, it gives CSAGGDRGSGANVLTF.